This note documents a single TCR beta chain sequence. Its antigen is unknown. The data stem from a study of cytomegalovirus exposure and HLA in healthy donors. The study's findings and limits: Analysis was carried out at a later point, and it linked a missense DCLRE1C variant to TCR beta V- and J-gene trimming. Among CMV-associated TCR beta chains, most appeared HLA-restricted in a later analysis. Near-uniform donor sequencing depth was presumed by presence/absence analyses.

Germline V lookup: CDR1 SGHTA, CDR2 FQGNSA. The J segment lost 8 bases and the V segment lost 5 bases, leaving 14 bases of the junction unmatched. The CDR3 contains 16 residues. The PCR used 60 Vbeta and 13 Jbeta primers. TCRdb's copy holds only in-frame clones and misses some; the assay was immunoSEQ multiplex PCR. Among over 100,000 clones listed, around 8.5% were seen once. This chain links TRBV7-2 with TRBJ2-1, with 8 bases identical to TRBD2. The source is a man aged 35 to 55 in good health and CMV-seronegative. The material sequenced was PBMCs. The DNA for the CDR3 is TGTGCCAGCAGCCTATGGACTACCCGGGGGGGGGATGAGCAGTTCTTC. Amino acid sequence: CASSLWTTRGGDEQFF.